This is a list of T cell receptor beta chains from one sample in a study of blood T cell repertoires in COVID-19. Clones were read by immunoSEQ multiplex PCR, and TCRdb kept only the in-frame ones, dropping some. Here the sample spans 200,000 to 250,000 clones, around 90% being singletons. Material: peripheral blood. The receptors originated from a man aged 18 to 30 with active or convalescent COVID-19. The CDR3 runs from the conserved cysteine through the conserved F or W. The D gene is left open where the match is weak. Size tells how often a clone was seen (once, few, many) or the class of an expanded clone, and some rows leave it out.

abundance	len	d_gene	j_gene	v_gene	CDR3nt	CDR3aa
-	21	-	TRBJ2-1	TRBV19	TGTGCCAGTAGTCTCCGGGACCCTGGGGTATCCGGGAGACTCAAATACAATGAGCAGTTCTTC	CASSLRDPGVSGRLKYNEQFF
once	12	-	TRBJ2-1	TRBV6-6	TGTGCCAGCAGTTCCTCGGGCCCCTCCGAGTTCTTC	CASSSSGPSEFF
-	14	-	TRBJ2-1	TRBV11-2	TGTGCCAGCAGCTTAGGAGGGGGATCCAATGAGCAGTTCTTC	CASSLGGGSNEQFF
once	18	TRBD2	TRBJ2-7	TRBV5-4	TGTGCCAGCAGCTCGGGACTAGCGGCCCCTAGGGGCTCCTACGAGCAGTACTTC	CASSSGLAAPRGSYEQYF
-	15	TRBD1	TRBJ2-7	TRBV5-1	TGCGCCAGCAGCCAACAGACAGGGCTTTCCTACGAGCAGTACTTC	CASSQQTGLSYEQYF
-	15	TRBD2	TRBJ2-3	TRBV2	TGTGCCAGCAGTGAGATGACTAGCGGGACGGATACGCAGTATTTT	CASSEMTSGTDTQYF
few	12	-	TRBJ1-6	TRBV5-4	TGTGCCAGCAGCTTGGACAGCCGGTTGCCCCACTTT	CASSLDSRLPHF
-	11	TRBD1	TRBJ2-7	TRBV30	TGTGCCTGGACAGGGGGCTACGAGCAGTACTTC	CAWTGGYEQYF
-	15	-	TRBJ1-2	TRBV5-1	TGCGCCAGCAGCCCGGACAGCGGAAGGTTCTATGGCTACACCTTC	CASSPDSGRFYGYTF
-	15	TRBD1	TRBJ1-1	TRBV14	TGTGCCAGCAGCCCCGGGACAGCTTTGAACACTGAAGCTTTCTTT	CASSPGTALNTEAFF
-	17	-	TRBJ2-2	TRBV12-1	TGTGCCAGCTCCCCCCCCGGGACTAGCGGGTGGTGGGGGGAGCTGTTTTTT	CASSPPGTSGWWGELFF
few	14	-	TRBJ1-1	TRBV3-1/TRBV3-2	TGTGCCAGCAGCCAAGTCACAGCGAACACTGAAGCTTTCTTT	CASSQVTANTEAFF
-	12	TRBD1	TRBJ2-1	TRBV30	TGTGCCTTAGGGACAGGGGGGTATGGGCAGTTCTTC	CALGTGGYGQFF
-	14	-	TRBJ2-1	TRBV11-2	TGTGCCAGCAGCTTAGATCGCTCCTACAATGAGCAGTTCTTC	CASSLDRSYNEQFF
-	14	-	TRBJ1-2	TRBV1	TGCACCAGCAGCTTACACGTTACTAACTATGGCTACACCTTC	CTSSLHVTNYGYTF